This TCR beta chain is from a study of T cells in Graves' hyperthyroidism and ophthalmopathy. Study in general: Blood was drawn when the patient was first diagnosed and still untreated.

The CDR3 length is 18 residues. V was cut by 5 bases and J by 1 base, with 18 bases left in between. The germline CDR1 and CDR2 sequences are MNHEY and SVGEGT. There were TCR beta CDR3 regions amplified from RNA transcripts. The primer set for the first-round RT-PCR of the TCR CDR3 was HTBI. MiXCR, run by TCRdb on the multiplex PCR reads, gives a single entry per CDR3 protein. The sample yields a few hundred thousand distinct CDR3 sequences, 13% seen once. The sample holds a few counts of this clonotype. Antigen specificity is unknown. Across 18 months, stable Graves' hyperthyroidism was marked by no progression to ophthalmopathy. Diagnosis relied on clinical symptoms, serum thyroxine and TRAb, thyroid ultrasound and orbital computed tomography. Study conclusions and caveats: Expanded thyroid clonotypes (above 0.001) were mostly also found in blood.

This TCR came from a woman aged 18-29 years with Graves' hyperthyroidism. The rearrangement links TRBV6-2 or TRBV6-3 to TRBJ2-6; D tentatively reads TRBD1 or TRBD2 (6 bases each). What was sequenced was blood. CDR3 loop: CASSRRGALGSGANVLTF. As DNA, the CDR3 is TGTGCCAGCAGTAGAAGGGGGGCTTTAGGGTCTGGGGCCAACGTCCTGACTTTC.